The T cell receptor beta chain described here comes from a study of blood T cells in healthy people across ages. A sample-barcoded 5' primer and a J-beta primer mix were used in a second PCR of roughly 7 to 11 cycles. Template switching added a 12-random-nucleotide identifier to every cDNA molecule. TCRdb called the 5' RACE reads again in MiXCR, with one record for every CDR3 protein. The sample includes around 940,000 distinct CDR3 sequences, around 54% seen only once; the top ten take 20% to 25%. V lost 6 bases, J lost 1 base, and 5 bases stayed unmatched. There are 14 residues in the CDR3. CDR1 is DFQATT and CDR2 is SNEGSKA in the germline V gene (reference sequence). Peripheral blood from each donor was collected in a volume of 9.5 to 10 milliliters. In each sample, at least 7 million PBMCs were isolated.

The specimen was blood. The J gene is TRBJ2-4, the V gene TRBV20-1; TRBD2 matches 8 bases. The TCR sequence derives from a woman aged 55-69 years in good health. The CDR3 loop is CSAPTSAAKNIQYF. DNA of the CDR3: TGCAGTGCCCCGACTAGCGCGGCCAAAAACATTCAGTACTTC.